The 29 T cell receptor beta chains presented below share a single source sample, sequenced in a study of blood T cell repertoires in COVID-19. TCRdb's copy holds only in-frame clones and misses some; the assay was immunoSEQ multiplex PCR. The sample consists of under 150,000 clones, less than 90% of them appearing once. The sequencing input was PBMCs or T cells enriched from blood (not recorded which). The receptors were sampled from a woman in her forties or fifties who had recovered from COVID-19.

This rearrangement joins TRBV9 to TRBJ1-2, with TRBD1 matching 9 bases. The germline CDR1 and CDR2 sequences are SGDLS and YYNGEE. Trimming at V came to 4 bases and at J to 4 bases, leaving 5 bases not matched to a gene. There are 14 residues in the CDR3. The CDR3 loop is CASSLQGAFYGYTF. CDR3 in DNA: TGTGCCAGCAGCTTACAGGGGGCCTTCTATGGCTACACCTTC.

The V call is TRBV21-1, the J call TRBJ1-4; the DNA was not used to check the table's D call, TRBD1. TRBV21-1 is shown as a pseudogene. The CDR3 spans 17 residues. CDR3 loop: CASSRGIGGAANEKLFF. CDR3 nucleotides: TGTGCCAGCAGCAGAGGCATAGGGGGCGCAGCTAATGAAAAACTGTTTTTT.

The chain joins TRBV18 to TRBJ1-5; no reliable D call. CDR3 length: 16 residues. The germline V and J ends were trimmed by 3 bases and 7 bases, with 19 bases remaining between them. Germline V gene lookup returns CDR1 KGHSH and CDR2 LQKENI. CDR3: CASSPRLQDLGQPQHF. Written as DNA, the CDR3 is TGTGCCAGCTCACCTAGGCTGCAGGATCTGGGCCAGCCCCAGCATTTT.

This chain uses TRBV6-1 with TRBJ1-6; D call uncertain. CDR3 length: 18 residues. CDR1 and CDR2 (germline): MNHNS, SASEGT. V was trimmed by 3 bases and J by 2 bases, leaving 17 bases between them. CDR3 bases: TGTGCCAGCAGTGACCCCCTATGGCGGGAGACCTATAATTCACCCCTCCACTTT. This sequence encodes CASSDPLWRETYNSPLHF.

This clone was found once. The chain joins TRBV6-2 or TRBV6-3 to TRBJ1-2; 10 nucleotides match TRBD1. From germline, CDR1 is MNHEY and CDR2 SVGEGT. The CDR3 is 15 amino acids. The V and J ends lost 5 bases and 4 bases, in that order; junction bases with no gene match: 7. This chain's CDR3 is CASSGPGQGFYGYTF. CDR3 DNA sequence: TGTGCCAGCAGTGGACCGGGACAGGGGTTCTATGGCTACACCTTC.

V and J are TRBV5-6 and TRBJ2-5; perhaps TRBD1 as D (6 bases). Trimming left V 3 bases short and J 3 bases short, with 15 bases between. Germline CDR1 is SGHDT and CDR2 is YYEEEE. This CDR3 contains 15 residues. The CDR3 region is CASSSRGVWKETQYF. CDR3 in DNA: TGTGCCAGCAGCTCCAGGGGTGTTTGGAAAGAGACCCAGTACTTC.

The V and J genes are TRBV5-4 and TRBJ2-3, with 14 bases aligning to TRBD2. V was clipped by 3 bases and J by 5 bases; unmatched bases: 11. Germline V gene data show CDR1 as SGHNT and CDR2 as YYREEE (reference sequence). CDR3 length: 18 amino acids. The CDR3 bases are TGTGCCAGCAGCTCCCAGACTAGCGGGGGGGCCAGTTTAGATACGCAGTATTTT. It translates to CASSSQTSGGASLDTQYF.

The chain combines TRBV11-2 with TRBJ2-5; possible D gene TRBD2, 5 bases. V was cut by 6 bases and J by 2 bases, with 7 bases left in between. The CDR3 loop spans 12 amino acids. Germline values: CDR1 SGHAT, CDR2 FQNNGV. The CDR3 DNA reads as TGTGCCAGCAGGAGGGTTCAAGAGACCCAGTACTTC. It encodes CASRRVQETQYF.

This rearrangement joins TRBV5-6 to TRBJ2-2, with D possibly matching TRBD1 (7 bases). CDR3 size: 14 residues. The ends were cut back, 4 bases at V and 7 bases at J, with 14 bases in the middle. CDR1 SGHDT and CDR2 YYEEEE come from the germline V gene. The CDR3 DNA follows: TGTGCCAGCAGCGCGGGACAGATCTACGGGGAGCTGTTTTTT. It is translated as CASSAGQIYGELFF. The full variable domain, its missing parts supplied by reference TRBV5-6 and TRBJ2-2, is DAGVTQSPTHLIKTRGQQVTLRCSPKSGHDTVSWYQQALGQGPQFIFQYYEEEERQRGNFPDRFSGHQFPNYSSELNVNALLLGDSALYLCASSAGQIYGELFFGEGSRLTVL.

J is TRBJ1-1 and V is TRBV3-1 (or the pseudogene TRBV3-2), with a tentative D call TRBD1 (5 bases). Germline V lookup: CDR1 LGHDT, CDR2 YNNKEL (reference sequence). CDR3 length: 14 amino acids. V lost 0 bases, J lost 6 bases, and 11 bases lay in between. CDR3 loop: CASSQEEGAAEAFF. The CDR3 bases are TGTGCCAGCAGCCAAGAGGAAGGGGCCGCTGAAGCTTTCTTT.

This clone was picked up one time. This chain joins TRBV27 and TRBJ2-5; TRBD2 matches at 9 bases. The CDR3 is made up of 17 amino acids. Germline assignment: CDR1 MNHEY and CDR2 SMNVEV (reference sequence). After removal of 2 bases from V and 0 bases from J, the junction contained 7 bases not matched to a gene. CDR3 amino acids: CASSLLRLAGNQETQYF. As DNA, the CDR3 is TGTGCCAGCAGTTTACTCCGGCTAGCGGGGAACCAAGAGACCCAGTACTTC.

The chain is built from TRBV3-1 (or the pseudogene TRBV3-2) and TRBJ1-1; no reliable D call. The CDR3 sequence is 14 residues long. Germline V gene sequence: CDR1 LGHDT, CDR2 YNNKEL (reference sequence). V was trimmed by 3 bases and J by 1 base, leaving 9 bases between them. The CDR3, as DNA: TGTGCCAGCAGCCAGTGGCGGGAGAACACTGAAGCTTTCTTT. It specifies CASSQWRENTEAFF.

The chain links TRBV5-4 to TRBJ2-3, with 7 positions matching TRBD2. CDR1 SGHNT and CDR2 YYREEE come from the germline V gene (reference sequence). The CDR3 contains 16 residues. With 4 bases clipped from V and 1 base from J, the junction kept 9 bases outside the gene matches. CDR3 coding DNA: TGTGCCAGCAGCGCCCTCTCCGCGGGGGGCACAGATACGCAGTATTTT. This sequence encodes CASSALSAGGTDTQYF.

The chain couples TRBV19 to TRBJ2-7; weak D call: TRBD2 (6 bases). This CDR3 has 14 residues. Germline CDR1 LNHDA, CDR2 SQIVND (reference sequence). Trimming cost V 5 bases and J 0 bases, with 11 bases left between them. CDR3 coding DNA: TGTGCCAGTAGTGCGGGACCGAGCTCCTACGAGCAGTACTTC. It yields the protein CASSAGPSSYEQYF.

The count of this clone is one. The CDR3 loop reads CASSQEAGGDSQETQYF. The CDR3 DNA reads as TGTGCCAGCAGCCAAGAAGCGGGGGGCGATTCCCAAGAGACCCAGTACTTC. This sequence joins TRBV3-1 (or the pseudogene TRBV3-2) and TRBJ2-5; TRBD2 matches 9 bases. V lost 0 bases to trimming and J lost 1 base; unmatched junction nucleotides: 6. This CDR3 contains 17 residues. Germline loops: CDR1 LGHDT, CDR2 YNNKEL (reference sequence).

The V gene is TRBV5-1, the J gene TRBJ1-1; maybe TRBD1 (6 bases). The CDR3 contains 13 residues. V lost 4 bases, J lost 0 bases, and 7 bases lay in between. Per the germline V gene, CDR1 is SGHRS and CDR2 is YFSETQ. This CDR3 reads CASSGQLNTEAFF. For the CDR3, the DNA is TGCGCCAGCAGCGGACAGTTGAACACTGAAGCTTTCTTT.

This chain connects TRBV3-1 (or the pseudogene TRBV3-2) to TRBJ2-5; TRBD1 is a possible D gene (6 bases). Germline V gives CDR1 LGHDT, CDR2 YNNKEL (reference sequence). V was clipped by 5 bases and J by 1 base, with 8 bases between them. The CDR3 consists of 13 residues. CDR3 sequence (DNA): TGTGCCAGCAGCAGGGGGATCCAAGAGACCCAGTACTTC. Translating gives CASSRGIQETQYF.

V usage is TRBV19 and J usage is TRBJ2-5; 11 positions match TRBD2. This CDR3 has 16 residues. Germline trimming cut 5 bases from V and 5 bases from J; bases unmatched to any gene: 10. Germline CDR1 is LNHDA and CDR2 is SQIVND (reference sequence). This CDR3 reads CASSYASGGTRETQYF. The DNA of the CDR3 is TGTGCCAGTAGTTATGCTAGCGGGGGGACCCGGGAGACCCAGTACTTC. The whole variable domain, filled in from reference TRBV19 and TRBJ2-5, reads DGGITQSPKYLFRKEGQNVTLSCEQNLNHDAMYWYRQDPGQGLRLIYYSQIVNDFQKGDIAEGYSVSREKKESFPLTVTSAQKNPTAFYLCASSYASGGTRETQYFGPGTRLLVL.

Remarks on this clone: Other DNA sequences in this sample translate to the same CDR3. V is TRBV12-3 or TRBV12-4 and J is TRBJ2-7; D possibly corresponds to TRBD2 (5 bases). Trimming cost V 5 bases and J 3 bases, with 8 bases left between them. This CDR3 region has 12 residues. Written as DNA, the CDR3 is TGTGCCAGCAGTGTTGGGAGCTACGAGCAGTACTTC. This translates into CASSVGSYEQYF.

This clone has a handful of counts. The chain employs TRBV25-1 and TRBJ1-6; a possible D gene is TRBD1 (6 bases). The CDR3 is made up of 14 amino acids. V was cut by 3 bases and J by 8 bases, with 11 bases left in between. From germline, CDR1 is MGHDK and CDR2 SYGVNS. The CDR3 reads CASSEPGAYSPLHF. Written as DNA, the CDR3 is TGTGCCAGCAGTGAGCCAGGGGCCTATTCACCCCTCCACTTT. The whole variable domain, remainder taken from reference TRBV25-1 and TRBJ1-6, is EADIYQTPRYLVIGTGKKITLECSQTMGHDKMYWYQQDPGMELHLIHYSYGVNSTEKGDLSSESTVSRIRTEHFPLTLESARPSHTSQYLCASSEPGAYSPLHFGNGTRLTVT.

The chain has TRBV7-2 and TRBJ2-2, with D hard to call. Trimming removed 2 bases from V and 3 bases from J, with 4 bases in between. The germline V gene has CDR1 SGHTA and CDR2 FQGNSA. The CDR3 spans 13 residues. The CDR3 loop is CASSLSYTGELFF. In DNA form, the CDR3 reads TGTGCCAGCAGCTTAAGCTACACCGGGGAGCTGTTTTTT.

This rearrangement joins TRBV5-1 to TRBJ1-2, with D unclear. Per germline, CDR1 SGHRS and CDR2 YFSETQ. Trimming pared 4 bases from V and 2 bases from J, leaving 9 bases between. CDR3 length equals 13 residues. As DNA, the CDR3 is TGCGCCAGCAGCCAGGAAGGCAACTATGGCTACACCTTC. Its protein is CASSQEGNYGYTF.

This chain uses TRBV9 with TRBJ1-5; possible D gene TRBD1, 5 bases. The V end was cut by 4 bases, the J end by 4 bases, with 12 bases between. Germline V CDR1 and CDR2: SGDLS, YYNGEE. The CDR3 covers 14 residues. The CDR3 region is CASSSFPGNQPQHF. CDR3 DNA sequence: TGTGCCAGCAGCTCATTTCCAGGGAATCAGCCCCAGCATTTT.

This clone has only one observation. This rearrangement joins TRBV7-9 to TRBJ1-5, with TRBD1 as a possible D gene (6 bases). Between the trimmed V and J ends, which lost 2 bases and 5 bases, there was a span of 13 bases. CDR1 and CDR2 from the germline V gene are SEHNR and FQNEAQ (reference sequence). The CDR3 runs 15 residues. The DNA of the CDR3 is TGTGCCAGCAGCTTAAATCGGGGGGCAGATCAGCCCCAGCATTTT. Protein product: CASSLNRGADQPQHF.

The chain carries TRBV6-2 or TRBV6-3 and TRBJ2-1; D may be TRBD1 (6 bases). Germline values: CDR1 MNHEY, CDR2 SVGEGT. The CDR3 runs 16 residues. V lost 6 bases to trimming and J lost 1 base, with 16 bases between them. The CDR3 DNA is TGTGCCAGCAGCTGGGACAAGGGGAATTCCTACAATGAGCAGTTCTTC. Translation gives CASSWDKGNSYNEQFF.

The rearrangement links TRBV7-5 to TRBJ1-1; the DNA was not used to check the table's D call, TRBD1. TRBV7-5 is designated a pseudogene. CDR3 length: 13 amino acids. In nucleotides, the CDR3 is TGTGCCAGAAGCTCAGACAGCGACACTGAAGCTTTCTTT. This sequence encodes CARSSDSDTEAFF.

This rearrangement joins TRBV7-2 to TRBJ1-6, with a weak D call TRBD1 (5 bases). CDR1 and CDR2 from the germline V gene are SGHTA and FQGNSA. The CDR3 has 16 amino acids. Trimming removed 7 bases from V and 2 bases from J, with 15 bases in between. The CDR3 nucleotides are TGTGCCAGCACCACCTTCGCAGGGCCCTATAATTCACCCCTCCACTTT. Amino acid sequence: CASTTFAGPYNSPLHF.

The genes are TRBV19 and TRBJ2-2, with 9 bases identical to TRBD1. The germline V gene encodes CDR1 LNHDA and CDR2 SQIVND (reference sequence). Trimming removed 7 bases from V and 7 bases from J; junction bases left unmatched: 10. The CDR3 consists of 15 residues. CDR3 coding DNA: TGTGCCAGTACCCAACCGGGACAGGGTGACGGGGAGCTGTTTTTT. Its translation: CASTQPGQGDGELFF. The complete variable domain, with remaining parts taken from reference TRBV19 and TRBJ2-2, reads DGGITQSPKYLFRKEGQNVTLSCEQNLNHDAMYWYRQDPGQGLRLIYYSQIVNDFQKGDIAEGYSVSREKKESFPLTVTSAQKNPTAFYLCASTQPGQGDGELFFGEGSRLTVL.

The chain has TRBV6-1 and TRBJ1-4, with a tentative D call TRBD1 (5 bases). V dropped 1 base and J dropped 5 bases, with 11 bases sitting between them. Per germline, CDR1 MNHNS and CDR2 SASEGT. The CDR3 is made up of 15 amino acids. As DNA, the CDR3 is TGTGCCAGCAGTGAAGATCCGGGGGTCAATGAAAAACTGTTTTTT. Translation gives CASSEDPGVNEKLFF.